This T cell receptor beta chain was sequenced during a study of blood T cell repertoires in COVID-19. TCRdb keeps only in-frame clones here, not all; method: immunoSEQ multiplex PCR. The top ten clones hold 25% to 30% of a sample with around 83,000 clones, approximately 90% of them seen once. The CDR3 is made up of 15 amino acids. The germline CDR1 and CDR2 sequences are SNHLY and FYNNEI. V shed 5 bases and J shed 10 bases, with 18 bases lying between them. This clone was recorded a few times. This clonotype was sampled from a man aged 45-65 years with active or convalescent COVID-19. Material: peripheral blood. V gene TRBV2 combines with J gene TRBJ1-6; maybe TRBD1 (6 bases). As DNA, the CDR3 is TGTGCCAGCAGTCTACAGGGATTAAGTGACTCACCCCTCCACTTT. The encoded protein is CASSLQGLSDSPLHF.